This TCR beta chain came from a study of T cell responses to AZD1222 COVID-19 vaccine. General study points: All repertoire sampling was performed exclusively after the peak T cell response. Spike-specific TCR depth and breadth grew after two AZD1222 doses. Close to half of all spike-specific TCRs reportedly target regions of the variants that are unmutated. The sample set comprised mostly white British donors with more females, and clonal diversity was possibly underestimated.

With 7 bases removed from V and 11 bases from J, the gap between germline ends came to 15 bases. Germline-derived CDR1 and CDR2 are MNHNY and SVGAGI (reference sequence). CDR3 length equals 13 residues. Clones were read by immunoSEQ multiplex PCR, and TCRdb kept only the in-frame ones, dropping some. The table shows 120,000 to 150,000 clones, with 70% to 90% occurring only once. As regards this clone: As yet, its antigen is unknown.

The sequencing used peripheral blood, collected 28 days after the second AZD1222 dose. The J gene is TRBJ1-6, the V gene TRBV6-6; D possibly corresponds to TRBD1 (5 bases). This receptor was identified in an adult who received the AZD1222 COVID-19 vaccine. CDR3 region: CASTPWVGAPLHF. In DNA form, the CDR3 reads TGTGCCAGCACCCCGTGGGTAGGGGCACCCCTCCACTTT.